The 2 T cell receptor beta chains below all came from one sample that was sequenced in a study of CD8 T cells in ankylosing spondylitis (dated 2017 in TCRdb). Library creation used 5' RACE. Sequencing relied on an Illumina HiSeq 2500. TCRdb reprocessed the public reads (quality trimming at Q25 with fastp, clone calling with MiXCR) and kept in-frame beta chains. Every entry covers one CDR3 protein and lists the most common genes and DNA from its rows. Here the sample has about 140,000 distinct CDR3 sequences; 7% to 9% occur a single time. The top ten clones comprise about 7.1% of the sample. Sequences were obtained from synovial fluid, either unsorted or a sorted T cell fraction (not recorded which). These receptors originate from a male donor with ankylosing spondylitis.

In this sample, this clonotype turned up a few times. This chain uses TRBV30 with TRBJ1-1, with TRBD1 as a possible D gene (6 bases). This CDR3 contains 12 residues. Trimming removed 4 bases from V and 9 bases from J, with 15 bases in between. CDR1 GTSNPN and CDR2 SVGIG come from the germline V gene (reference sequence). CDR3 protein: CAWTSLGAQAFF. In nucleotides, the CDR3 is TGTGCCTGGACCTCCCTGGGGGCCCAAGCTTTCTTT.

V is TRBV12-3 or TRBV12-4 and J is TRBJ1-6, with a possible D match to TRBD1 (5 bases). Trimming cost V 3 bases and J 7 bases, with 10 bases left between them. The CDR3 contains 14 residues. The CDR3 DNA reads TGTGCCAGCAGTTTTCAGGGTCAAAATTCACCCCTCCACTTT. Amino acids: CASSFQGQNSPLHF.